The next 12 T cell receptor beta chains were all read from a single sample in a study of graft-versus-host responses after intestinal transplantation. Generated by immunoSEQ multiplex PCR, the TCRdb table keeps only in-frame clones and is missing some. Here the sample spans some 82,000 clones, around 90% being singletons. What these receptors recognize is not known. Sample: unstimulated CD8+ T cells sorted from spleen or lymph node cells, taken before transplant. Every receptor here comes from a human donor who was the organ donor for an intestinal transplant.

The V gene is TRBV29-1, the J gene TRBJ1-2; D not certain. In germline, CDR1 is SQVTM, CDR2 ANQGSEA. This CDR3 region has 13 residues. Between the trimmed V and J ends, which lost 5 bases and 4 bases, there was a span of 14 bases. CDR3 protein: CSVIEGSLYGYTF. The CDR3 region has the DNA TGCAGCGTTATCGAAGGGTCCCTCTATGGCTACACCTTC.

The V gene is TRBV27, the J gene TRBJ1-1; no clear D. The germline V gene encodes CDR1 MNHEY and CDR2 SMNVEV (reference sequence). This CDR3 region has 15 residues. With 5 bases removed from V and 2 bases from J, the gap between germline ends came to 15 bases. CDR3 DNA: TGTGCCAGCAGTGAGGCGTATAGGCCTAACACTGAAGCTTTCTTT. As protein: CASSEAYRPNTEAFF.

V and J are TRBV18 and TRBJ1-4; 10 bases agree with TRBD1. The germline CDR1 and CDR2 sequences are KGHSH and LQKENI. V lost 3 bases and J lost 6; bases outside the gene matches: 4. CDR3 length equals 15 residues. The CDR3 bases are TGTGCCAGCTCACCCGGGACAGGGGCGGATGAAAAACTGTTTTTT. Its protein is CASSPGTGADEKLFF.

The chain recombines TRBV6-4 with TRBJ2-7; 12 nucleotides agree with TRBD2. Losses at the gene ends were 8 bases for V and 1 base for J; bases not matched to a gene: 6. This CDR3 region has 15 residues. Germline V gene lookup returns CDR1 MRHNA and CDR2 SNTAGT. CDR3 sequence reads: CASCWTSGESYEQYF. CDR3 sequence (DNA): TGTGCCAGCTGCTGGACTAGCGGGGAGTCCTACGAGCAGTACTTC.

V gene TRBV6-1 combines with J gene TRBJ2-3; TRBD2 agrees at 11 bases. The V segment lost 4 bases and the J segment 4 bases; nucleotides outside the gene matches: 7. This CDR3 comprises 16 residues. CDR1 is MNHNS and CDR2 is SASEGT in the germline V gene. DNA of the CDR3: TGTGCCAGCAGTGCCAATAGCGGGGGGGCCTCAGATACGCAGTATTTT. It is translated as CASSANSGGASDTQYF.

The chain has TRBV5-1 and TRBJ2-5, with 7 bases lining up with TRBD1. Germline V CDR1 and CDR2: SGHRS, YFSETQ. The CDR3 loop spans 14 amino acids. V trimming: 7 bases; J trimming: 4 bases; junction bases outside the gene matches: 10. CDR3 bases: TGCGCCAGCGACCCAGACAGGGTTGGAGAGACCCAGTACTTC. Translated, it gives CASDPDRVGETQYF.

Turning to this clone: At the DNA level, this CDR3 is encoded by other sequences in the same sample as well. V gene TRBV6-5 combines with J gene TRBJ2-1, with 9 bases lining up with TRBD2. The CDR3 is 15 amino acids. V lost 2 bases to trimming and J lost 5 bases; unmatched junction nucleotides: 4. Germline lookup yields CDR1 MNHEY and CDR2 SVGAGI. CDR3 coding DNA: TGTGCCAGCAGTTACGCGGGGGGGCCAAACAATGAGCAGTTCTTC. Its translation is CASSYAGGPNNEQFF.

This chain uses TRBV5-6 with TRBJ2-3; D gene uncertain. The V end lost 1 base, the J end lost 1 base, and 4 bases lay between the germline ends. Germline values: CDR1 SGHDT, CDR2 YYEEEE. This CDR3 comprises 13 residues. CDR3: CASSLRGTDTQYF. The CDR3 DNA reads TGTGCCAGCAGCTTGAGAGGCACAGATACGCAGTATTTT.

The chain couples TRBV9 to TRBJ2-7, with a tentative D call TRBD2 (5 bases). Trimming shortened V by 7 bases and J by 5 bases, and 22 bases separated the two germline ends. This CDR3 region has 15 residues. Germline values: CDR1 SGDLS, CDR2 YYNGEE. DNA for the CDR3: TGTGCCAGCGGAAAGGGTCGGGGATCCGGCGACGAGCAGTACTTC. Protein sequence: CASGKGRGSGDEQYF.

The chain joins TRBV19 to TRBJ1-2, with D perhaps TRBD1 (5 bases). V lost 5 bases and J lost 8, with 18 bases in between. CDR3 length: 14 residues. The V gene's germline CDR1 is LNHDA and CDR2 SQIVND (reference sequence). CDR3 loop: CASSANPRVTGYTF. The DNA for the CDR3 is TGTGCCAGTAGTGCAAATCCCAGGGTAACCGGCTACACCTTC.

The chain couples TRBV9 to TRBJ2-7; D may be TRBD2 (6 bases). Trimming took off 0 bases at V and 5 bases at J, with 12 bases between the two ends. Germline CDR1 and CDR2: SGDLS and YYNGEE. The CDR3 spans 14 residues. Here the CDR3 DNA reads TGTGCCAGCAGCGTAGGCCAGGGAGGACACGAGCAGTACTTC. The encoded protein is CASSVGQGGHEQYF.

This clone is categorized as medium-sized. This sequence joins TRBV10-2 and TRBJ1-1; 9 bases are shared with TRBD1. Germline V gene sequence: CDR1 WSHSY, CDR2 SAAADI. V dropped 5 bases and J dropped 7; count of bases not matched to a gene: 2. The CDR3 is 12 amino acids. CDR3 sequence: CASSTGGVEAFF. CDR3 nucleotides: TGCGCCAGCAGTACAGGGGGCGTTGAAGCTTTCTTT.